The 28 T cell receptor beta chains listed next were all sequenced from one sample in a study of glioma-infiltrating T cells. The iRepertoire nested amplicon-rescue multiplex PCR amplified TCR alpha and beta CDR3s from RNA. TCRdb processed the multiplex PCR reads anew with MiXCR; each CDR3 protein has one entry. The profile shows around 180,000 distinct CDR3 sequences, approximately 40% of them singletons. The specimen sequenced was glioma tissue, nonneoplastic brain tissue, or PBMCs (not recorded which). Receptors originate from a human donor with low-grade glioma or glioblastoma, undergoing nonglioma brain surgery, or in good health (not recorded which).

This clonotype was found a few times. The chain has TRBV7-9 and TRBJ2-5; 8 nucleotides align to TRBD2. The CDR3 spans 14 residues. The V gene's germline CDR1 is SEHNR and CDR2 FQNEAQ (reference sequence). J lost 5 bases, V lost 5 bases, and 7 bases had no gene match. Here the CDR3 reads CASSIGLAWETQYF. CDR3 sequence (DNA): TGTGCCAGCAGCATAGGACTAGCCTGGGAGACCCAGTACTTC.

On this clonotype itself: One end of the junction is discordant with germline, which a read error may explain. The V gene is TRBV28, the J gene TRBJ1-5, with 7 bases fitting TRBD1. Per germline, CDR1 MDHEN and CDR2 SYDVKM. The CDR3 is 16 residues long. CDR3 nucleotide sequence: TGTGCCAGCAATAAGGACAGGACAAGTTTCAATCAGCCACAGCATTTT. Encoded protein: CASNKDRTSFNQPQHF. The whole variable domain, remainder taken from reference TRBV28 and TRBJ1-5, is DVKVTQSSRYLVKRTGEKVFLECVQDMDHENMFWYRQDPGLGLRLIYFSYDVKMKEKGDIPEGYSVSREKKERFSLILESASTNQTSMYLCASNKDRTSFNQPQHFGDGTRLSIL.

This clonotype was detected a few times. The chain employs TRBV12-3 or TRBV12-4 and TRBJ2-1; 8 bases are a match to TRBD1. The J segment lost 6 bases and the V segment lost 6 bases, leaving 7 bases of the junction unmatched. There are 14 residues in the CDR3. The CDR3, as DNA: TGTGCCAGCAGGCTAGGACAGGGAGGCAATGAGCAGTTCTTC. This codes for CASRLGQGGNEQFF.

This clonotype was counted ten times or more. V is TRBV28 and J is TRBJ2-7; TRBD1 aligns across 8 bases. This CDR3 spans 14 amino acids. V was pared by 5 bases and J by 3 bases, with 6 bases of the junction left unmatched. Germline loops: CDR1 MDHEN, CDR2 SYDVKM. CDR3 DNA: TGTGCCAGCAGTGTGGACAGGGTGGTCTACGAGCAGTACTTC. It translates to CASSVDRVVYEQYF.

With regard to this clonotype: A much larger clone differs by one base, so this may be a read error. The chain carries TRBV2 and TRBJ1-1; D call uncertain. In germline, CDR1 is SNHLY, CDR2 FYNNEI. V was pared by 7 bases and J by 5 bases, with 20 bases between. The CDR3 has 15 residues. The CDR3 sequence: CASTARRCGGTEAFF. DNA of the CDR3: TGTGCCAGCACCGCCCGGCGGTGTGGAGGAACTGAAGCTTTCTTT.

A word on this clonotype: Given a much more abundant clone one base away, this may be a read error. The J gene is TRBJ2-3, the V gene TRBV28; 7 bases align to TRBD2. The J segment lost 3 bases and the V segment lost 6 bases, leaving 9 bases of the junction unmatched. The CDR3 is 15 residues long. The germline CDR1 and CDR2 sequences are MDHEN and SYDVKM. This chain's CDR3 is CASSLFGGKTDTQYF. CDR3 sequence (DNA): TGTGCCAGCAGCCTTTTCGGGGGGAAAACAGATACGCAGTATTTT.

Worth noting for this clonotype: No DNA is shown, since the ends of the CDR3 on it are uncertain; the CDR3 is the one TCRdb lists. The chain's CDR3 is CASSHNVGSGNTVYF. This chain joins TRBV5-5 and TRBJ1-3. CDR1 and CDR2 from the germline V gene are SGHKS and YYEKEE (reference sequence). The CDR3 region is 15 residues in length, termini included.

The CDR3: CASSQELDGYTF. The CDR3 DNA follows: TGTGCCAGCAGCCAAGAATTAGATGGCTACACCTTC. The chain employs TRBV3-1 and TRBJ1-2; D is unresolved. Germline V lookup: CDR1 LGHDT, CDR2 YNNKEL (reference sequence). This CDR3 comprises 12 residues. The V end lost 0 bases, the J end lost 6 bases, and 5 bases lay between the germline ends.

This clonotype was counted at least ten times. The chain links TRBV12-3 or TRBV12-4 to TRBJ1-1; unclear D gene. This CDR3 contains 11 residues. The V end was cut by 3 bases, the J end by 3 bases, with 2 bases between. Here the CDR3 DNA reads TGTGCCAGCAGTTTTGACACTGAAGCTTTCTTT. It is translated as CASSFDTEAFF.

As concerns this clonotype: A single base separates this from a much larger clone, so it may be a read error. This sequence joins TRBV7-9 and TRBJ2-3; D may be TRBD2 (6 bases). Germline CDR1 is SEHNR and CDR2 is FQNEAQ (reference sequence). The CDR3 runs 14 residues. CDR3 DNA: TGTGACAGCAGCCCTTTGGCGGGGACAGATACGCAGTATTTT. This codes for CDSSPLAGTDTQYF.

A remark on this clonotype: This sequence may be a read error, since a much larger clone differs from it by one base. J is TRBJ1-6 and V is TRBV28; D not certain. CDR1 and CDR2 (germline): MDHEN, SYDVKM. This CDR3 comprises 13 residues. Trimming left V 4 bases short and J 9 bases short, with 10 bases between. CDR3 DNA sequence: TGTGCCAGCAGTTCCGGCTGGGTTTCACCCCTCCACTTT. It yields the protein CASSSGWVSPLHF.

This clonotype came up a few times. The rearrangement uses TRBV7-9 and TRBJ1-1; a possible D gene is TRBD1 (5 bases). This CDR3 contains 13 residues. V was trimmed by 6 bases and J by 2 bases, leaving 10 bases between them. Germline V gene lookup returns CDR1 SEHNR and CDR2 FQNEAQ (reference sequence). CDR3 protein: CASSDQGNTEAFF. The CDR3 DNA sequence: TGTGCCAGCAGTGATCAGGGCAACACTGAAGCTTTCTTT.

Remarks on this clonotype: A much larger clone differs from this one at a single base, so this may be a read error. The CDR3 here is CASSVEGALSEAFF. CDR3 bases: TGTGCCAGCAGTGTGGAGGGGGCATTGTCTGAAGCTTTCTTT. The rearrangement links TRBV2 to TRBJ1-1; 7 bases are shared with TRBD1. The junction had 8 bases not matched to a gene; V was cut back by 4 bases and J by 6 bases. This CDR3 has 14 residues. Germline-derived CDR1 and CDR2 are SNHLY and FYNNEI.

The count of this clonotype is one. A much larger clone lies one base from this, so it may be a read error. This sequence joins TRBV7-2 and TRBJ2-1; TRBD2 matches at 9 bases. Germline CDR1 SGHTA, CDR2 FQGNSA. The CDR3 covers 16 residues. In DNA, the CDR3 is TGTGCCAGCAGCTTACGTTCTAGCGGGAACCACAATGAGAAGTTCTTC. This sequence encodes CASSLRSSGNHNEKFF.

The V and J genes are TRBV19 and TRBJ2-3, with D tentatively TRBD1 (5 bases). This CDR3 is built from 14 residues. From germline, CDR1 is LNHDA and CDR2 SQIVND (reference sequence). Trimming cost V 8 bases and J 4 bases, with 16 bases left between them. The CDR3 nucleotides are TGTGCCAGTGGTTCAGGGCAGGCCGCAGATACGCAGTATTTT. Protein sequence: CASGSGQAADTQYF.

A remark on this clonotype: A much larger clone differs by one base, so this may be a read error. V and J are TRBV2 and TRBJ2-3, with D uncertain. Germline V gene data show CDR1 as SNHLY and CDR2 as FYNNEI. This CDR3 region has 13 residues. CDR3 sequence (DNA): TGTGTCAGCCGAGTTCTTAGCACAGATACGCAGTATTTT. Amino acid sequence: CVSRVLSTDTQYF.

A note on this clonotype: At one boundary the junction diverges from the germline segment, which might be a read error. The chain combines TRBV12-3 or TRBV12-4 with TRBJ2-1; D is unresolved. The CDR3 length is 15 residues. This CDR3 is CASSLARSSYDEQFF. The CDR3 nucleotides read TGTGCCAGCAGTTTGGCCCGGAGCTCCTACGATGAGCAGTTCTTC.

This clonotype has ten or more counts. This rearrangement joins TRBV27 to TRBJ2-2; 7 positions match TRBD2. This CDR3 spans 17 amino acids. CDR1 and CDR2 from the germline V gene are MNHEY and SMNVEV (reference sequence). V gave up 1 base and J gave up 1 base; unmatched junction bases: 6. CDR3 nucleotide sequence: TGTGCCAGCAGTTTATTGCGGGCTAGCGGGAACACCGGGGAGCTGTTTTTT. It yields the protein CASSLLRASGNTGELFF.

As to this clonotype: This sequence may be a read error, since a much larger clone differs from it by one base. V is TRBV28 and J is TRBJ2-7, with 9 bases aligning to TRBD1. CDR1 is MDHEN and CDR2 is SYDVKM in the germline V gene. The CDR3 spans 14 residues. The CDR3 region has the DNA TGTGCCAGCAGTTTGACAGGGGGTACCTACGAGAAGTACTTC. Residues: CASSLTGGTYEKYF.

On this clonotype: This may be a read error: a much more frequent sequence differs by one nucleotide. V and J are TRBV7-9 and TRBJ2-3; tentative D call: TRBD2 (6 bases). Trimming took 5 bases from V and 1 from J, leaving 13 bases between them. The CDR3 sequence is 15 residues long. CDR1 SEHNR and CDR2 FQNEAQ come from the germline V gene (reference sequence). The CDR3 DNA reads as TGTGCCAGCAGCGAGACGGGAGCTGGCACAGATACGCAGTATTTT. It is translated as CASSETGAGTDTQYF.

This clonotype was seen ten or more times. The DNA of the CDR3 is TGTGCCACCAGCAGAGATTCAACAGCCAAAAACATTCAGTACTTC. Protein product: CATSRDSTAKNIQYF. The chain employs TRBV15 and TRBJ2-4; no reliable D call. This CDR3 comprises 15 residues. The V end lost 0 bases, the J end lost 0 bases, and 6 bases lay between the germline ends. Germline CDR1 and CDR2: LNHNV and YYDKDF (reference sequence).

The V gene is TRBV12-3 or TRBV12-4, the J gene TRBJ2-1; no definite D call. V lost 2 bases to trimming and J lost 5 bases, with 7 bases between them. The CDR3 is 13 residues long. Here the CDR3 DNA reads TGTGCCAGCAGTTTATCGGTGGACAATGAGCAGTTCTTC. Encoded protein: CASSLSVDNEQFF.

This clonotype came up a few times. The rearrangement joins TRBV7-9 to TRBJ2-3, with 11 bases identical to TRBD2. Per germline, CDR1 SEHNR and CDR2 FQNEAQ (reference sequence). The CDR3 sequence is 15 residues long. The ends lost 5 bases at V and 6 bases at J; junction bases unmatched: 7. The CDR3 DNA sequence: TGTGCCAGCAGCCCTACTAGCGGGAGCTCCGATACGCAGTATTTT. It is translated as CASSPTSGSSDTQYF.

The chain combines TRBV29-1 with TRBJ1-1, with D possibly being TRBD1 (5 bases). Germline V lookup: CDR1 SQVTM, CDR2 ANQGSEA. V lost 4 bases to trimming and J lost 0 bases, with 9 bases between them. The CDR3 is made up of 13 amino acids. CDR3 in DNA: TGCAGCGTTGGCAGGGAGCTGAACACTGAAGCTTTCTTT. Protein: CSVGRELNTEAFF.

This clonotype was detected ten times or more. CDR3 protein: CASSLRQGRNYGYTF. CDR3 nucleotide sequence: TGTGCCAGCAGTTTACGGCAGGGTCGGAACTATGGCTACACCTTC. The chain joins TRBV28 to TRBJ1-2, with D tentatively TRBD1 (5 bases). The germline V gene encodes CDR1 MDHEN and CDR2 SYDVKM. V was cut by 2 bases and J by 2 bases, with 12 bases left in between. This CDR3 contains 15 residues.

CDR3: CARSPLQASAAAFF. CDR3 sequence (DNA): TGTGCCAGAAGTCCCCTTCAGGCTTCAGCTGCAGCTTTCTTT. This chain connects TRBV27 to TRBJ1-1; D is unclear. The CDR3 has 14 amino acids. V gave up 9 bases and J gave up 10 bases, with 24 bases separating them. The germline V gene encodes CDR1 MNHEY and CDR2 SMNVEV (reference sequence).

This clonotype was picked up many times. This chain connects TRBV12-3 or TRBV12-4 to TRBJ1-1, with TRBD1 identical over 8 bases. The CDR3 covers 13 residues. V gave up 6 bases and J gave up 4 bases; unmatched junction bases: 4. This chain's CDR3 is CASRMTGVTEAFF. Here the CDR3 DNA reads TGTGCCAGCAGGATGACAGGGGTCACTGAAGCTTTCTTT.

The CDR3 coding sequence is TGCAGTCCTACCCCTCCCGGCGTTCAGAGCACAGATACGCAGTATTTT. It yields the protein CSPTPPGVQSTDTQYF. The chain couples TRBV20-1 to TRBJ2-3, with D unclear. Per the germline V gene, CDR1 is DFQATT and CDR2 is SNEGSKA (reference sequence). The CDR3 spans 16 residues. The V gene lost 8 bases and the J gene lost 0 bases, with 21 bases spanning the gap.